These 10 T cell receptor beta chains share one sample of origin, sequenced in a study of blood T cell repertoires in COVID-19. The protocol was immunoSEQ multiplex PCR, while the TCRdb copy is restricted to in-frame clones and leaves out a portion. Here the sample spans about 150,000 clones, around 87% being singletons. The sample was peripheral blood. These receptors were collected from an older woman with active or convalescent COVID-19.

This chain joins TRBV19 and TRBJ2-7; D possibly corresponds to TRBD1 (5 bases). CDR3 length equals 14 residues. Germline CDR1 and CDR2: LNHDA and SQIVND (reference sequence). V was trimmed by 3 bases and J by 4 bases, leaving 13 bases between them. CDR3 nucleotide sequence: TGTGCCAGTAGTATTAAGGACACCCGGTACGAGCAGTACTTC. Its translation: CASSIKDTRYEQYF.

This clone was recorded only once. The chain employs TRBV19 and TRBJ2-3; 8 nucleotides match TRBD2. The J segment lost 2 bases and the V segment lost 1 base, leaving 5 bases of the junction unmatched. There are 16 residues in the CDR3. Germline assignment: CDR1 LNHDA and CDR2 SQIVND (reference sequence). This CDR3 is CASSIGVAGFTDTQYF. CDR3 DNA sequence: TGTGCCAGTAGTATAGGAGTAGCGGGATTCACAGATACGCAGTATTTT.

This clone was seen only once. This chain links TRBV6-4 with TRBJ1-4; 8 bases match TRBD1. The CDR3 spans 17 residues. CDR1 and CDR2 (germline): MRHNA, SNTAGT. After removal of 0 bases from V and 6 bases from J, the junction contained 9 bases not matched to a gene. CDR3 sequence reads: CASSDSIRGRLDEKLFF. CDR3 bases: TGTGCCAGCAGTGACTCGATCAGGGGGCGTCTAGATGAAAAACTGTTTTTT.

This chain joins TRBV29-1 and TRBJ2-3, with 9 bases identical to TRBD1. The CDR3 consists of 12 residues. Germline V gives CDR1 SQVTM, CDR2 ANQGSEA. J was trimmed by 8 bases and V by 6 bases; bases with no gene match: 6. The DNA for the CDR3 is TGCAGCGTCGGTACGACAGGGGGTACGCAGTATTTT. Protein: CSVGTTGGTQYF.

The chain uses TRBV5-1 and TRBJ1-5; D unclear. Germline assignment: CDR1 SGHRS and CDR2 YFSETQ. This CDR3 is built from 15 residues. V was clipped by 0 bases and J by 2 bases, with 9 bases between them. The CDR3 spells CASSLGGYGNQPQHF. CDR3 DNA: TGCGCCAGCAGCTTGGGAGGGTACGGCAATCAGCCCCAGCATTTT. Supplemented by reference TRBV5-1 and TRBJ1-5, the full variable domain reads KAGVTQTPRYLIKTRGQQVTLSCSPISGHRSVSWYQQTPGQGLQFLFEYFSETQRNKGNFPGRFSGRQFSNSRSEMNVSTLELGDSALYLCASSLGGYGNQPQHFGDGTRLSIL.

V is TRBV19 and J is TRBJ2-7; 9 bases match TRBD1. The CDR3 is made up of 16 amino acids. Germline lookup yields CDR1 LNHDA and CDR2 SQIVND (reference sequence). V was pared by 4 bases and J by 2 bases, with 9 bases of the junction left unmatched. CDR3 loop: CASSTNPGQGTYEQYF. The CDR3 nucleotides are TGTGCCAGTAGTACAAACCCGGGACAGGGTACCTACGAGCAGTACTTC.

This chain connects TRBV5-1 to TRBJ2-7; D might be TRBD1 (5 bases). With 4 bases removed from V and 4 bases from J, the gap between germline ends came to 18 bases. The CDR3 has 15 residues. Per germline, CDR1 SGHRS and CDR2 YFSETQ. CDR3 in DNA: TGCGCCAGCAGCCTCCGGGTAGGGGCGGAGTACGAGCAGTACTTC. It yields the protein CASSLRVGAEYEQYF.

The rearrangement joins TRBV7-2 to TRBJ1-1; 8 nucleotides align to TRBD1. V shed 3 bases and J 0 bases; nucleotides not matched to a gene: 3. This CDR3 has 15 residues. Germline CDR1 is SGHTA and CDR2 is FQGNSA. The CDR3 here is CASSFLTGVNTEAFF. The CDR3 nucleotides are TGTGCCAGCAGCTTCCTGACAGGGGTGAACACTGAAGCTTTCTTT.

The V and J genes are TRBV2 and TRBJ1-1; D gene ambiguous. The V gene's germline CDR1 is SNHLY and CDR2 FYNNEI. V lost 7 bases and J lost 0, with 6 bases in between. The CDR3 sequence is 12 residues long. The CDR3 spells CASTVMNTEAFF. DNA of the CDR3: TGTGCCAGCACAGTAATGAACACTGAAGCTTTCTTT.

The gene calls are TRBV18 and TRBJ2-5, with a possible D match to TRBD1 (6 bases). Trimming removed 3 bases from V and 4 bases from J, with 6 bases in between. Germline V gene data show CDR1 as KGHSH and CDR2 as LQKENI. This CDR3 spans 12 amino acids. The CDR3 bases are TGTGCCAGCTCACCGGGGGCAGAGACCCAGTACTTC. It yields the protein CASSPGAETQYF.